These 29 T cell receptor beta chains were sequenced from one sample in a study of T cell changes during pregnancy in multiple sclerosis. TCRdb's table, derived via immunoSEQ multiplex PCR, lists solely in-frame clones and lacks some. The data contain 30,000 to 45,000 clones, around 92% of them singletons. Source: CD4+ T cells from peripheral blood mononuclear cells, taken in the third trimester of pregnancy. These receptors were collected from a female donor in good health, enrolled as a control in a pregnancy study.

The V gene is TRBV28, the J gene TRBJ1-5, with a possible D match to TRBD1 (6 bases). The CDR3 contains 14 residues. The ends were cut back, 3 bases at V and 5 bases at J, with 11 bases in the middle. Germline V gene data show CDR1 as MDHEN and CDR2 as SYDVKM. The CDR3 sequence is CASSLHGGHQPQHF. The CDR3 region has the DNA TGTGCCAGCAGTTTGCACGGGGGGCATCAGCCCCAGCATTTT. Complete variable domain (other parts from reference TRBV28 and TRBJ1-5): DVKVTQSSRYLVKRTGEKVFLECVQDMDHENMFWYRQDPGLGLRLIYFSYDVKMKEKGDIPEGYSVSREKKERFSLILESASTNQTSMYLCASSLHGGHQPQHFGDGTRLSIL.

The gene calls are TRBV5-4 and TRBJ2-3; D gene ambiguous. The V and J ends lost 0 bases and 6 bases respectively, with 11 bases between them. CDR1 SGHNT and CDR2 YYREEE come from the germline V gene (reference sequence). This CDR3 has 14 amino acids. This CDR3 reads CASSLVTGSDTQYF. In DNA, the CDR3 is TGTGCCAGCAGCTTGGTCACGGGTTCGGATACGCAGTATTTT.

The CDR3 nucleotides are TGCGCCAGCAGCCAAGATATCCGGGGTCATTCGTCGGAGACCCAGTACTTC. It translates to CASSQDIRGHSSETQYF. This sequence joins TRBV4-3 and TRBJ2-5; possible D gene TRBD2, 5 bases. V was trimmed by 0 bases and J by 5 bases, leaving 19 bases between them. CDR3 length equals 17 residues. The V gene's germline CDR1 is LGHNA and CDR2 YSLEER.

This clone was seen only once. V is TRBV11-2 and J is TRBJ1-2; the D is unclear. Per germline, CDR1 SGHAT and CDR2 FQNNGV. This CDR3 has 12 residues. CDR3 coding DNA: TGTGTCCTGACCCGGGATTTCTATGGCTACACCTTC. Residues: CVLTRDFYGYTF.

The gene calls are TRBV7-3 and TRBJ2-3, with 11 bases aligning to TRBD2. Germline V gives CDR1 SGHTA, CDR2 FQGTGA. The CDR3 spans 19 residues. V was pared by 2 bases and J by 6 bases, with 16 bases of the junction left unmatched. The DNA of the CDR3 is TGTGCCAGCAGCTTATACCCTCCGAAGCTAGCGGGGGGCGTCGATACGCAGTATTTT. Translating gives CASSLYPPKLAGGVDTQYF.

A single count supports this clone. This sequence joins TRBV10-3 and TRBJ1-5; possibly TRBD1 for D (6 bases). Trimming took off 7 bases at V and 7 bases at J, with 14 bases between the two ends. Germline V gene data show CDR1 as ENHRY and CDR2 as SYGVKD. The CDR3 is 13 amino acids. Here the CDR3 reads CAINGDNRQPQHF. CDR3 nucleotides: TGTGCCATCAACGGGGACAACAGGCAGCCCCAGCATTTT.

The chain uses TRBV11-2 and TRBJ2-5; a weak D match, TRBD2 (6 bases). This CDR3 is 15 amino acids long. With 4 bases removed from V and 5 bases from J, the gap between germline ends came to 17 bases. The germline V gene encodes CDR1 SGHAT and CDR2 FQNNGV. The CDR3 nucleotides are TGTGCCAGCAGCTCAGAGGGACTGCCGCCTGAGACCCAGTACTTC. Residues: CASSSEGLPPETQYF. The full variable domain, with the rest looked up from reference TRBV11-2 and TRBJ2-5, is EAGVAQSPRYKIIEKRQSVAFWCNPISGHATLYWYQQILGQGPKLLIQFQNNGVVDDSQLPKDRFSAERLKGVDSTLKIQPAKLEDSAVYLCASSSEGLPPETQYFGPGTRLLVL.

The chain links TRBV7-8 to TRBJ1-4, with TRBD1 identical over 7 bases. V gave up 4 bases and J gave up 5 bases; unmatched junction bases: 7. Germline V gives CDR1 SGHVS, CDR2 FQNEAQ. The CDR3 has 15 residues. CDR3 loop: CASSSVTGRNEKLFF. Here the CDR3 DNA reads TGTGCCAGCAGCTCCGTGACAGGGAGGAATGAAAAACTGTTTTTT.

V gene TRBV7-2 combines with J gene TRBJ2-3; 9 nucleotides agree with TRBD1. Germline V gene data show CDR1 as SGHTA and CDR2 as FQGNSA. This CDR3 comprises 16 residues. The V gene end was trimmed by 1 base and the J gene end by 3 bases; junction bases not matched to a gene: 5. This CDR3 reads CASSLGTGDFTDTQYF. In DNA, the CDR3 is TGTGCCAGCAGCTTAGGGACAGGGGATTTTACAGATACGCAGTATTTT.

The genes are TRBV19 and TRBJ1-4, with TRBD1 matching 7 bases. The CDR3 loop spans 15 amino acids. V dropped 8 bases and J dropped 0; count of bases not matched to a gene: 6. Germline CDR1 LNHDA, CDR2 SQIVND (reference sequence). CDR3 region: CASLRQGATNEKLFF. CDR3 DNA sequence: TGTGCCAGTCTCCGACAGGGAGCAACTAATGAAAAACTGTTTTTT.

This chain connects TRBV2 to TRBJ1-4; the D gene is possibly TRBD1 (5 bases). This CDR3 contains 15 residues. Deletions cut 4 bases from V and 8 bases from J, with 17 bases between. Germline V lookup: CDR1 SNHLY, CDR2 FYNNEI. CDR3 bases: TGTGCCAGCAGTGGGGGGACTCTTCCAGGGGAAAAACTGTTTTTT. Encoded protein: CASSGGTLPGEKLFF.

The chain has TRBV5-1 and TRBJ1-1; D gene ambiguous. V was pared by 0 bases and J by 1 base, with 7 bases between. Looked up from germline, CDR1 is SGHRS and CDR2 is YFSETQ. The CDR3 is 14 residues long. The CDR3 loop reads CASSLDGRNTEAFF. CDR3 nucleotide sequence: TGCGCCAGCAGCTTGGATGGCAGGAACACTGAAGCTTTCTTT.

This chain joins TRBV5-1 and TRBJ1-6; 9 nucleotides match TRBD1. The germline V gene encodes CDR1 SGHRS and CDR2 YFSETQ. Trimming removed 3 bases from V and 5 bases from J; junction bases left unmatched: 3. This CDR3 contains 15 residues. In DNA form, the CDR3 reads TGCGCCAGCAGCTGGGGACAGGGTAATAATTCACCCCTCCACTTT. Its protein is CASSWGQGNNSPLHF.

V gene TRBV4-3 combines with J gene TRBJ1-2, with 9 bases matching TRBD1. The CDR3 is 16 residues long. Unmatched junction bases numbered 6, after V lost 1 base and J lost 3 bases. Germline CDR1 and CDR2: LGHNA and YSLEER. The CDR3 nucleotides read TGCGCCAGCAGCCAAGGGCCGTGGACAGGGGACTATGGCTACACCTTC. This sequence encodes CASSQGPWTGDYGYTF.

The chain recombines TRBV6-5 with TRBJ1-5; TRBD1 might be the D (6 bases). The CDR3 covers 14 residues. Germline V gives CDR1 MNHEY, CDR2 SVGAGI. The V gene lost 6 bases and the J gene lost 3 bases, with 12 bases spanning the gap. The CDR3: CASSPDSVNQPQHF. The CDR3 nucleotides read TGTGCCAGCAGCCCGGACAGCGTCAATCAGCCCCAGCATTTT.

The chain has TRBV12-5 and TRBJ2-3; D gene ambiguous. The CDR3 sequence is 13 residues long. Germline-derived CDR1 and CDR2 are LGHNT and FRNRAP. Trimming removed 0 bases from V and 5 bases from J, with 6 bases in between. The CDR3 sequence is CASGLVSKDTQYF. The CDR3 nucleotides are TGTGCTAGTGGTTTGGTATCCAAAGATACGCAGTATTTT.

The rearrangement links TRBV18 to TRBJ2-6, with a weak D call TRBD1 (6 bases). Germline V gene lookup returns CDR1 KGHSH and CDR2 LQKENI. The V and J ends lost 2 bases and 0 bases respectively, with 17 bases between them. CDR3 length equals 19 residues. In DNA form, the CDR3 reads TGTGCCAGCTCACCAGTGGGTGGACAGTTTTCCTCTGGGGCCAACGTCCTGACTTTC. Translating it yields CASSPVGGQFSSGANVLTF. Complete variable domain (other parts from reference TRBV18 and TRBJ2-6): NAGVMQNPRHLVRRRGQEARLRCSPMKGHSHVYWYRQLPEEGLKFMVYLQKENIIDESGMPKERFSAEFPKEGPSILRIQQVVRGDSAAYFCASSPVGGQFSSGANVLTFGAGSRLTVL.

The chain employs TRBV14 and TRBJ1-3; D perhaps matches TRBD1 (5 bases). CDR3 size: 16 residues. From germline, CDR1 is SGHDN and CDR2 FVKESK. Trimming stripped 3 bases from V and 2 bases from J, with 14 bases between. CDR3 in amino acids: CASSHPAGFPGNTIYF. In nucleotides, the CDR3 is TGTGCCAGCAGCCACCCCGCAGGGTTTCCTGGAAACACCATATATTTT. The variable domain in full, completed from reference TRBV14 and TRBJ1-3, reads EAGVTQFPSHSVIEKGQTVTLRCDPISGHDNLYWYRRVMGKEIKFLLHFVKESKQDESGMPNNRFLAERTGGTYSTLKVQPAELEDSGVYFCASSHPAGFPGNTIYFGEGSWLTVV.

The chain carries TRBV4-1 and TRBJ1-2, with 12 bases that match TRBD1. The ends lost 0 bases at V and 7 bases at J; junction bases unmatched: 3. The CDR3 has 15 amino acids. In germline, CDR1 is MGHRA, CDR2 YSYEKL. The CDR3 coding sequence is TGCGCCAGCAGCCAAGAAGGGACAGGGGGCTTTGGCTACACCTTC. Protein: CASSQEGTGGFGYTF.

The CDR3 sequence is CASSRTGGSNEKLFF. The CDR3, as DNA: TGTGCCAGCAGCCGAACAGGGGGGTCTAATGAAAAACTGTTTTTT. This rearrangement joins TRBV7-3 to TRBJ1-4, with 8 bases matching TRBD1. J lost 3 bases, V lost 5 bases, and 5 bases had no gene match. From germline, CDR1 is SGHTA and CDR2 FQGTGA. The CDR3 spans 15 residues. Complete variable domain (other parts from reference TRBV7-3 and TRBJ1-4): GAGVSQTPSNKVTEKGKYVELRCDPISGHTALYWYRQSLGQGPEFLIYFQGTGAADDSGLPNDRFFAVRPEGSVSTLKIQRTERGDSAVYLCASSRTGGSNEKLFFGSGTQLSVL.

There are a few counts of this clone. V and J are TRBV14 and TRBJ1-2; D remains unclear. V shed 2 bases and J shed 8 bases, with 6 bases lying between them. CDR3 length equals 11 residues. CDR1 SGHDN and CDR2 FVKESK come from the germline V gene. The CDR3 nucleotides read TGTGCCAGCAGCCAAAATGAGGGCTACACCTTC. Residues: CASSQNEGYTF.

The rearrangement links TRBV6-1 to TRBJ1-2, with D unresolved. The V and J ends lost 6 bases and 2 bases respectively, with 13 bases between them. The length of the CDR3 is 14 residues. In germline, CDR1 is MNHNS, CDR2 SASEGT. CDR3 bases: TGTGCCAGCAGGAAGGACTCTCCCAACTATGGCTACACCTTC. Protein product: CASRKDSPNYGYTF.

The rearrangement links TRBV11-2 to TRBJ1-5; D gene unclear. The V gene lost 3 bases and the J gene lost 3 bases, with 12 bases spanning the gap. This CDR3 is built from 15 residues. Per germline, CDR1 SGHAT and CDR2 FQNNGV. CDR3 amino acids: CASSLEGRVNQPQHF. The CDR3 DNA is TGTGCCAGCAGCTTGGAGGGAAGGGTCAATCAGCCCCAGCATTTT.

About this clone itself: Other DNA sequences within the sample encode an identical CDR3. V and J are TRBV30 and TRBJ1-1; D uncertain. Germline assignment: CDR1 GTSNPN and CDR2 SVGIG (reference sequence). The ends were cut back, 0 bases at V and 1 base at J, with 9 bases in the middle. The CDR3 contains 14 residues. This CDR3 reads CAWSVPPRNTEAFF. The DNA of the CDR3 is TGTGCCTGGAGTGTACCACCGCGGAACACTGAAGCTTTCTTT.

This clone was detected only once. The genes are TRBV28 and TRBJ1-2; 11 positions match TRBD1. After removal of 6 bases from V and 5 bases from J, the junction contained 8 bases not matched to a gene. The germline V gene encodes CDR1 MDHEN and CDR2 SYDVKM. This CDR3 has 15 amino acids. As DNA, the CDR3 is TGTGCCAGCAGGCAACCGGGACAGGGGGTGTATGGCTACACCTTC. Translated, it gives CASRQPGQGVYGYTF.

This chain uses TRBV2 with TRBJ2-5; D gene unclear. Per the germline V gene, CDR1 is SNHLY and CDR2 is FYNNEI. V was pared by 3 bases and J by 5 bases, with 4 bases between. This CDR3 has 11 residues. DNA of the CDR3: TGTGCCAGCAGTGAGTCGGAGACCCAGTACTTC. Protein sequence: CASSESETQYF.

The chain carries TRBV7-2 and TRBJ2-2; D is unresolved. Trimming removed 5 bases at V and 4 bases at J, with 8 bases between. From germline, CDR1 is SGHTA and CDR2 FQGNSA. The CDR3 spans 13 residues. CDR3 in DNA: TGTGCCAGCAGCCTTCGGAGCACCGGGGAGCTGTTTTTT. This encodes CASSLRSTGELFF.

The chain couples TRBV6-1 to TRBJ2-1; 13 bases align to TRBD2. The V gene end was trimmed by 8 bases and the J gene end by 11 bases; junction bases not matched to a gene: 12. The CDR3 covers 15 residues. Germline CDR1 is MNHNS and CDR2 is SASEGT. In nucleotides, the CDR3 is TGTGCCAGCCTTGAACCGGGACTAGCGGGGCCCCAGCAGTTCTTC. Protein: CASLEPGLAGPQQFF.

About this clone: The CDR3 ends on some other residue instead of the conserved phenylalanine or tryptophan, so this is likely a read error. Because the CDR3's place on the DNA is in doubt, the DNA is left out and the CDR3 is given as listed by TCRdb. The J gene is TRBJ1-1, the V gene TRBV2; TRBD1 is the table's D call and was not checked against the DNA. From its first to its last residue, the CDR3 has 15 amino acids. Germline V gives CDR1 SNHLY, CDR2 FYNNEI. CDR3 region: CASHKGGQRASEPFS.